This T cell receptor (beta chain) was profiled in a study of T cell repertoires in cytomegalovirus infection. This clonotype occurred once. Trimming removed 0 bases at V and 8 bases at J, with 8 bases between. Germline V gene lookup returns CDR1 SGHAT and CDR2 FQNNGV. This CDR3 has 13 amino acids. TCRdb reprocessed the reads with MiXCR, giving one entry per CDR3 protein. Here the sample spans 200,000 or so distinct CDR3 sequences, approximately 30% being singletons. The sequence came from a human donor in good health (CMV status not recorded). Some clones in this sample may be carry-over from other donors' samples. V and J are TRBV11-2 and TRBJ2-1; the D gene could be TRBD1 or TRBD2 (5 bases each). Sample: PBMCs. The CDR3 nucleotides are TGTGCCAGCAGCTTAGATCGGGACCATGAGCAGTTCTTC. Residues: CASSLDRDHEQFF.